What follows are 28 T cell receptor beta chains derived from one specimen sequenced in a study of blood T cell repertoires in COVID-19. Sequencing was performed with immunoSEQ multiplex PCR; in TCRdb, only in-frame clones are kept and a portion is missing. The sample records about 80,000 clones, around 69% being singletons. Material for sequencing was peripheral blood. These receptor sequences come from a man aged 65-85 years with active or convalescent COVID-19.

This clone was counted a single time. CDR3 sequence: CASSSRFGGGPQDTQYF. For the CDR3, the DNA is TGTGCCAGCAGCTCAAGGTTCGGGGGGGGACCCCAGGATACGCAGTATTTT. The chain employs TRBV7-9 and TRBJ2-3, with TRBD2 matching 8 bases. Germline values: CDR1 SEHNR, CDR2 FQNEAQ (reference sequence). The CDR3 is made up of 17 amino acids. V was pared by 4 bases and J by 6 bases, with 15 bases of the junction left unmatched.

The CDR3 reads CASSDNSRGNEQFF. Here the CDR3 DNA reads TGTGCCAGCAGCGACAATAGCAGGGGCAATGAGCAGTTCTTC. J is TRBJ2-1 and V is TRBV6-5; D is possibly TRBD1 (6 bases). The germline V gene encodes CDR1 MNHEY and CDR2 SVGAGI. The CDR3 contains 14 residues. The V gene lost 6 bases and the J gene lost 6 bases, with 15 bases spanning the gap.

This chain connects TRBV6-1 to TRBJ1-4; 10 bases map to TRBD1. CDR3 length: 15 amino acids. Germline loops: CDR1 MNHNS, CDR2 SASEGT. Trimming at V came to 2 bases and at J to 7 bases, leaving 4 bases not matched to a gene. Here the CDR3 DNA reads TGTGCCAGCAGTGAACCGACAGGGGGCCCTGAAAAACTGTTTTTT. As protein: CASSEPTGGPEKLFF.

Ten or more counts support this clone. The CDR3 DNA reads as TGCGCCAGCAGCTTCCAGGACAGGGCAACTGAAGCTTTCTTT. Amino acid sequence: CASSFQDRATEAFF. This sequence joins TRBV5-1 and TRBJ1-1, with TRBD1 matching 8 bases. From germline, CDR1 is SGHRS and CDR2 YFSETQ. The CDR3 consists of 14 residues. Unmatched junction bases numbered 5, after V lost 2 bases and J lost 5 bases. The full variable domain, in which reference TRBV5-1 and TRBJ1-1 provide the parts outside the CDR3, is KAGVTQTPRYLIKTRGQQVTLSCSPISGHRSVSWYQQTPGQGLQFLFEYFSETQRNKGNFPGRFSGRQFSNSRSEMNVSTLELGDSALYLCASSFQDRATEAFFGQGTRLTVV.

This clone was seen a few times. The chain has TRBV30 and TRBJ1-2; possible D gene TRBD1, 6 bases. The CDR3 has 12 residues. V lost 3 bases to trimming and J lost 5 bases, with 10 bases between them. Germline V gene sequence: CDR1 GTSNPN, CDR2 SVGIG (reference sequence). The CDR3 protein is CAWSSQGYGYTF. Written as DNA, the CDR3 is TGTGCCTGGAGCTCACAGGGTTATGGCTACACCTTC.

V usage is TRBV2 and J usage is TRBJ1-4; no clear D. Per the germline V gene, CDR1 is SNHLY and CDR2 is FYNNEI. The CDR3 loop spans 13 amino acids. The V end lost 8 bases, the J end lost 4 bases, and 11 bases lay between the germline ends. The CDR3 reads CASSRYLNEKLFF. The CDR3 nucleotides read TGTGCCAGCTCTCGTTATCTTAATGAAAAACTGTTTTTT.

The chain links TRBV11-3 to TRBJ1-2; 10 bases match TRBD1. The V segment lost 5 bases and the J segment 2 bases; nucleotides outside the gene matches: 5. The CDR3 extends over 15 amino acids. Per the germline V gene, CDR1 is SGHNT and CDR2 is YENEEA. The CDR3 DNA is TGTGCCAGCAGCGGGCCGGGACAGGGGAACTATGGCTACACCTTC. It yields the protein CASSGPGQGNYGYTF.

The chain joins TRBV5-1 to TRBJ2-2; TRBD2 matches 8 bases. J was trimmed by 3 bases and V by 7 bases; bases with no gene match: 11. Germline V CDR1 and CDR2: SGHRS, YFSETQ. The CDR3 extends over 16 amino acids. CDR3 residues: CASGPIAGTYTGELFF. The CDR3 DNA sequence: TGCGCCAGCGGCCCTATAGCGGGGACGTACACCGGGGAGCTGTTTTTT.

This clone has more than one count but fewer than ten. The CDR3 loop reads CASSYGGKGSPLHF. CDR3 nucleotide sequence: TGTGCCAGCAGTTACGGCGGGAAAGGTTCACCCCTCCACTTT. The chain has TRBV6-7 and TRBJ1-6; D unclear. TRBV6-7 is given ORF status, its function remaining uncertain. Trimming stripped 2 bases from V and 9 bases from J, with 11 bases between. The CDR3 spans 14 residues.

V usage is TRBV23-1 and J usage is TRBJ2-1, with 8 nucleotides matching TRBD1. TRBV23-1 is flagged as an ORF with uncertain function. The CDR3 totals 15 residues. Germline trimming cut 11 bases from V and 1 base from J; bases unmatched to any gene: 10. The chain's CDR3 is CAERGRQGSYNEQFF. DNA for the CDR3: TGCGCCGAAAGAGGGAGACAGGGGTCCTACAATGAGCAGTTCTTC.

The chain uses TRBV30 and TRBJ2-2, with 13 bases that match TRBD2. V was clipped by 5 bases and J by 5 bases; unmatched bases: 2. Germline CDR1 reads GTSNPN; CDR2 reads SVGIG (reference sequence). CDR3 length equals 14 residues. The CDR3 reads CAWGLAGATGELFF. In nucleotides, the CDR3 is TGTGCCTGGGGACTAGCGGGGGCGACCGGGGAGCTGTTTTTT.

The chain couples TRBV10-1 to TRBJ2-5, with no clear D. The CDR3 is 14 amino acids. Looked up from germline, CDR1 is WNHNN and CDR2 is SYGVQD (reference sequence). Trimming took off 4 bases at V and 3 bases at J, with 12 bases between the two ends. The CDR3: CASSVGRREETQYF. In nucleotides, the CDR3 is TGCGCCAGCAGTGTGGGCAGACGAGAAGAGACCCAGTACTTC.

The genes are TRBV4-1 and TRBJ2-7, with TRBD1 matching 7 bases. Germline CDR1 is MGHRA and CDR2 is YSYEKL. CDR3 length equals 13 residues. V shed 2 bases, J shed 10 bases, and the junction held 8 bases outside the gene matches. CDR3 nucleotides: TGCGCCAGCAGCCAACAATCCGGGACAGAACAGTACTTC. Residues: CASSQQSGTEQYF.

CDR3 nucleotides: TGTGCCAGCAGCGTAGGAGGGGGCGCGTCCTATAATTCACCCCTCCACTTT. Translation: CASSVGGGASYNSPLHF. The chain employs TRBV9 and TRBJ1-6; TRBD1 aligns across 7 bases. V shed 0 bases and J 1 base; nucleotides not matched to a gene: 4. In germline, CDR1 is SGDLS, CDR2 YYNGEE. The CDR3 is made up of 17 amino acids.

The chain has TRBV19 and TRBJ1-2, with 7 bases fitting TRBD1. V gave up 4 bases and J gave up 4 bases; unmatched junction bases: 3. The length of the CDR3 is 13 residues. Per germline, CDR1 LNHDA and CDR2 SQIVND (reference sequence). The DNA for the CDR3 is TGTGCCAGTAGTAACCGGGACAGCTATGGCTACACCTTC. Its translation is CASSNRDSYGYTF.

The chain is built from TRBV28 and TRBJ1-3; D is perhaps TRBD1 (6 bases). CDR1 MDHEN and CDR2 SYDVKM come from the germline V gene. The germline V and J ends were trimmed by 6 bases and 8 bases, with 14 bases remaining between them. The CDR3 is made up of 13 amino acids. The CDR3 spells CASRAQGSHTIYF. The CDR3 coding sequence is TGTGCCAGCAGGGCACAGGGTAGTCACACCATATATTTT.

The chain recombines TRBV6-1 with TRBJ1-5; D is unclear. Germline CDR1 MNHNS, CDR2 SASEGT. CDR3 length: 14 residues. Between the trimmed V and J ends, which lost 1 base and 4 bases, there was a span of 8 bases. CDR3 sequence reads: CASSEGVRNQPQHF. The CDR3 nucleotides read TGTGCCAGCAGTGAAGGAGTGAGGAATCAGCCCCAGCATTTT.

The chain uses TRBV18 and TRBJ1-4; TRBD1 aligns across 11 bases. CDR1 and CDR2 from the germline V gene are KGHSH and LQKENI. The CDR3 is 14 amino acids. Trimming removed 4 bases from V and 6 bases from J; junction bases left unmatched: 1. This CDR3 is CASSRGQGDEKLFF. The CDR3 DNA is TGTGCCAGCTCACGGGGACAGGGGGATGAAAAACTGTTTTTT.

The V call is TRBV6-5, the J call TRBJ2-5, with D maybe TRBD2 (5 bases). Germline values: CDR1 MNHEY, CDR2 SVGAGI. V shed 8 bases and J shed 0 bases, with 10 bases lying between them. The CDR3 spans 13 residues. As DNA, the CDR3 is TGTGCCAGCCGAAGCGGCCACCAAGAGACCCAGTACTTC. Residues: CASRSGHQETQYF.

There are a few counts of this clone. V usage is TRBV27 and J usage is TRBJ1-3, with 8 bases aligning to TRBD1. Germline V gives CDR1 MNHEY, CDR2 SMNVEV (reference sequence). The CDR3 has 15 residues. The V segment lost 6 bases and the J segment 0 bases; nucleotides outside the gene matches: 4. DNA for the CDR3: TGTGCCAGCAGGCCAGGACAGGGCTCTGGAAACACCATATATTTT. Its translation: CASRPGQGSGNTIYF.

The chain links TRBV13 to TRBJ1-6; unclear D gene. In germline, CDR1 is PRHDT, CDR2 FYEKMQ (reference sequence). The CDR3 consists of 14 residues. The germline V and J ends were trimmed by 4 bases and 4 bases, with 8 bases remaining between them. CDR3 nucleotide sequence: TGTGCCAGCAGCTCCGTGGAGTATAATTCACCCCTCCACTTT. Translated: CASSSVEYNSPLHF.

This clone has a handful of counts. The chain joins TRBV9 to TRBJ2-7, with TRBD1 matching over 8 bases. Trimming took 3 bases from V and 3 from J; bases not matched to a gene: 8. The CDR3 is 15 residues long. Germline V lookup: CDR1 SGDLS, CDR2 YYNGEE. The CDR3 loop is CASSADDRGLYEQYF. CDR3 nucleotide sequence: TGTGCCAGCAGCGCCGACGACAGGGGTCTCTACGAGCAGTACTTC.

This clone was recorded once. The junction does not match germline at one end; this may be a read error. This rearrangement joins TRBV7-7 to TRBJ2-5; D possibly corresponds to TRBD1 (8 bases). Germline-derived CDR1 and CDR2 are SSHAT and FNYEAQ (reference sequence). The CDR3 spans 15 residues. CDR3 DNA: TGTGCTAGCAGCTCCGGACAGGGAGGGCAAGAGACCCAGTACTTC. Translated: CASSSGQGGQETQYF.

The V gene is TRBV12-3 or TRBV12-4, the J gene TRBJ2-6, with D unresolved. This CDR3 has 13 amino acids. Trimming removed 7 bases at V and 4 bases at J, with 8 bases between. Here the CDR3 reads CASKQPGANVLTF. CDR3 sequence (DNA): TGTGCCAGCAAACAGCCGGGGGCCAACGTCCTGACTTTC.

The chain links TRBV30 to TRBJ2-5; 14 bases map to TRBD2. Germline CDR1 and CDR2: GTSNPN and SVGIG (reference sequence). The CDR3 spans 14 residues. The trim removed 4 bases at V and 6 bases at J, leaving 4 bases unmatched. CDR3 DNA: TGTGCCTGGAAGACTAGCGGGGGGGCACAGACCCAGTACTTC. It codes for CAWKTSGGAQTQYF.

The CDR3 sequence: CASSRDRGHEQYF. The CDR3 region has the DNA TGTGCCAGCAGCCGGGACAGGGGTCACGAGCAGTACTTC. The J gene is TRBJ2-7, the V gene TRBV6-4, with TRBD1 identical over 10 bases. The CDR3 consists of 13 residues. Germline CDR1 reads MRHNA; CDR2 reads SNTAGT. The V and J ends lost 6 bases and 5 bases, in that order; junction bases with no gene match: 4.

The rearrangement uses TRBV11-3 and TRBJ2-5, with 9 bases identical to TRBD2. This CDR3 is built from 16 residues. The junction had 5 bases not matched to a gene; V was cut back by 2 bases and J by 1 base. The germline gives CDR1 SGHNT, CDR2 YENEEA. CDR3 DNA sequence: TGTGCCAGCAGCTTAAATCTAGCGGGGACCCAAGAGACCCAGTACTTC. Encoded protein: CASSLNLAGTQETQYF.

This rearrangement joins TRBV18 to TRBJ2-5; 7 bases are shared with TRBD2. This CDR3 is 15 amino acids long. J was trimmed by 1 base and V by 5 bases; bases with no gene match: 7. Germline assignment: CDR1 KGHSH and CDR2 LQKENI. CDR3 in DNA: TGTGCCAGCTCATGGTTCGCGGGAGCCCAAGAGACCCAGTACTTC. It encodes CASSWFAGAQETQYF.